Below are 24 T cell receptor beta chains sequenced from a single sample in a study of cytomegalovirus exposure and HLA in healthy donors. A multiplex PCR was run with 60 Vbeta primers and 13 Jbeta primers. Produced via immunoSEQ multiplex PCR; TCRdb's table is partial and in-frame only. This sample has under 130,000 clones; 65% to 85% occur once, and the top ten carry about 5%. The sequenced sample was PBMCs. Receptors were obtained from a male donor in good health and CMV-seronegative.

This clone showed up just once. CDR3 residues: CASSAQTGGLYEQYF. The CDR3 nucleotides read TGTGCCAGCAGCGCCCAGACAGGGGGTCTCTACGAGCAGTACTTC. The chain employs TRBV9 and TRBJ2-7; TRBD1 matches 9 bases. In germline, CDR1 is SGDLS, CDR2 YYNGEE. Unmatched junction bases numbered 7, after V lost 3 bases and J lost 3 bases. The CDR3 has 15 residues.

This clone showed up many times. The chain employs TRBV6-1 and TRBJ1-5, with D maybe TRBD1 (6 bases). V was cut by 3 bases and J by 3 bases, with 15 bases left in between. CDR3 length equals 16 residues. Germline V lookup: CDR1 MNHNS, CDR2 SASEGT. The CDR3 is CASSEAPGQNNQPQHF. The CDR3 region has the DNA TGTGCCAGCAGTGAGGCCCCTGGACAGAACAATCAGCCCCAGCATTTT.

V is TRBV9 and J is TRBJ2-7, with a possible D match to TRBD2 (6 bases). CDR1 SGDLS and CDR2 YYNGEE come from the germline V gene. The CDR3 sequence is 14 residues long. V lost 3 bases, J lost 1 base, and 11 bases lay in between. CDR3 in amino acids: CASSATTSSYEQYF. CDR3 DNA sequence: TGTGCCAGCAGCGCCACGACTAGTTCCTACGAGCAGTACTTC.

The chain recombines TRBV6-1 with TRBJ1-2; D is uncertain. The CDR3 spans 9 residues. Per the germline V gene, CDR1 is MNHNS and CDR2 is SASEGT. Trimming stripped 8 bases from V and 14 bases from J, with 12 bases between. This chain's CDR3 is CASLAERTF. In DNA form, the CDR3 reads TGTGCCAGCCTCGCAGAACGTACCTTC.

Worth noting for this clone: An end of the junction does not agree with germline; a read error may underlie this. The CDR3 bases are TGTGCCAGCTGCTTGGACAGGTGGAACACCGGGGAGCTGTTTTTT. Protein sequence: CASCLDRWNTGELFF. The chain employs TRBV5-4 and TRBJ2-2; 7 nucleotides align to TRBD1. The CDR3 runs 15 residues. Germline V gives CDR1 SGHNT, CDR2 YYREEE (reference sequence).

This clone was seen only once. The CDR3 loop reads CASSEGTIRTGELFF. The DNA of the CDR3 is TGTGCCAGCAGCGAGGGGACTATTCGCACCGGGGAGCTGTTTTTT. This rearrangement joins TRBV9 to TRBJ2-2; 7 bases line up with TRBD2. The CDR3 contains 15 residues. Germline CDR1 is SGDLS and CDR2 is YYNGEE. The junction had 6 bases not matched to a gene; V was cut back by 3 bases and J by 4 bases.

The V gene is TRBV27, the J gene TRBJ2-5; no clear D. The closer fit of TRBJ2-7 to the DNA end suggests the J call may be wrong. Per the germline V gene, CDR1 is MNHEY and CDR2 is SMNVEV (reference sequence). CDR3 size: 13 residues. The CDR3 region is CASSLAGSYEQYF. The CDR3 bases are TGTGCCAGCAGTTTAGCCGGGTCCTACGAGCAGTACTTC.

V and J are TRBV6-1 and TRBJ1-3; 7 bases fit TRBD1. Germline lookup yields CDR1 MNHNS and CDR2 SASEGT. The CDR3 length is 12 residues. This CDR3 is CANRGPGNTIYF. CDR3 coding DNA: TGTGCAAACAGGGGTCCTGGAAACACCATATATTTT.

This chain uses TRBV2 with TRBJ2-2, with D perhaps matching TRBD1 (5 bases). The CDR3 runs to 13 residues. Germline V gene sequence: CDR1 SNHLY, CDR2 FYNNEI. Between the trimmed V and J ends, which lost 6 bases and 4 bases, there was a span of 9 bases. The CDR3 DNA reads as TGTGCCAGCAGCAAAACAGGCACCGGGGAGCTGTTTTTT. Its protein product is CASSKTGTGELFF. Using reference TRBV2 and TRBJ2-2 for the parts outside the CDR3, the full variable domain is EPEVTQTPSHQVTQMGQEVILRCVPISNHLYFYWYRQILGQKVEFLVSFYNNEISEKSEIFDDQFSVERPDGSNFTLKIRSTKLEDSAMYFCASSKTGTGELFFGEGSRLTVL.

CDR3 coding DNA: TGCAGCCCCCTTTCCGGAGAGACCCAGTACTTC. Protein sequence: CSPLSGETQYF. The rearrangement joins TRBV29-1 to TRBJ2-5; D uncertain. Germline CDR1 and CDR2: SQVTM and ANQGSEA. This CDR3 spans 11 amino acids. Trimming took off 8 bases at V and 4 bases at J, with 11 bases between the two ends.

The chain carries TRBV28 and TRBJ1-2, with D perhaps TRBD1 (6 bases). The CDR3 runs 13 residues. V dropped 6 bases and J dropped 4 bases, with 12 bases sitting between them. CDR1 and CDR2 from the germline V gene are MDHEN and SYDVKM. CDR3 bases: TGTGCCAGCAGCCGGACAGTCAGCTATGGCTACACCTTC. It codes for CASSRTVSYGYTF.

The chain employs TRBV5-5 and TRBJ1-1; no definite D call. This CDR3 contains 13 residues. V shed 0 bases and J shed 4 bases, with 7 bases lying between them. CDR1 and CDR2 (germline): SGHKS, YYEKEE (reference sequence). This CDR3 is CASSLERGTEAFF. For the CDR3, the DNA is TGTGCCAGCAGCTTGGAACGGGGCACTGAAGCTTTCTTT.

The chain uses TRBV19 and TRBJ2-1; perhaps TRBD2 as D (7 bases). Trimming removed 4 bases from V and 6 bases from J, with 19 bases in between. Per germline, CDR1 LNHDA and CDR2 SQIVND (reference sequence). The CDR3 covers 16 residues. CDR3 sequence: CASSTGGHRDTNEQFF. The CDR3 nucleotides are TGTGCCAGTAGTACGGGGGGACACCGAGACACCAATGAGCAGTTCTTC.

The rearrangement joins TRBV11-2 to TRBJ1-1; the D is unclear. Trimming took 6 bases from V and 4 from J, leaving 6 bases between them. Germline CDR1 SGHAT, CDR2 FQNNGV. This CDR3 region has 11 residues. The CDR3 coding sequence is TGTGCCAGCAGACGGAGCACTGAAGCTTTCTTT. It is translated as CASRRSTEAFF. Complete variable domain (other parts from reference TRBV11-2 and TRBJ1-1): EAGVAQSPRYKIIEKRQSVAFWCNPISGHATLYWYQQILGQGPKLLIQFQNNGVVDDSQLPKDRFSAERLKGVDSTLKIQPAKLEDSAVYLCASRRSTEAFFGQGTRLTVV.

The chain couples TRBV2 to TRBJ1-1; tentative D call: TRBD1 (5 bases). This CDR3 region has 14 residues. CDR1 is SNHLY, CDR2 FYNNEI, per germline. The V end was cut by 6 bases, the J end by 7 bases, with 18 bases between. The CDR3, as DNA: TGTGCCAGCAGGGGTGACAGTTGGGGAAATGAAGCTTTCTTT. Its protein is CASRGDSWGNEAFF.

The gene calls are TRBV10-3 and TRBJ1-3; no definite D call. Germline CDR1 and CDR2: ENHRY and SYGVKD. The V end was cut by 3 bases, the J end by 0 bases, with 21 bases between. The CDR3 length is 19 residues. The CDR3 DNA sequence: TGTGCCATCAGTGATCCCCCTTGGCTTGACGGGGTCTCTGGAAACACCATATATTTT. Residues: CAISDPPWLDGVSGNTIYF.

This chain uses TRBV11-1 with TRBJ2-2, with D maybe TRBD1 (5 bases). The V end was cut by 1 base, the J end by 1 base, with 13 bases between. This CDR3 region has 17 residues. Germline CDR1 SGHAT, CDR2 FQDESV (reference sequence). The CDR3 coding sequence is TGTGCCAGCAGCTTAGGTTGGGCAGGGATGAACACCGGGGAGCTGTTTTTT. Encoded protein: CASSLGWAGMNTGELFF.

The table lists this clone with a few counts. The rearrangement links TRBV28 to TRBJ1-5; D gene unclear. The length of the CDR3 is 11 residues. V dropped 8 bases and J dropped 9 bases, with 11 bases sitting between them. Germline CDR1 reads MDHEN; CDR2 reads SYDVKM. CDR3 sequence (DNA): TGTGCCAGCGGTAGAAATGGGCCCCAGCATTTT. Translation: CASGRNGPQHF.

This clone was observed a handful of times. The chain carries TRBV29-1 and TRBJ2-5, with 9 bases aligning to TRBD2. The CDR3 is made up of 13 amino acids. Germline V gives CDR1 SQVTM, CDR2 ANQGSEA. Trimming at V came to 4 bases and at J to 7 bases, leaving 7 bases not matched to a gene. CDR3 sequence: CSVGLAGTRTQYF. CDR3 coding DNA: TGCAGCGTTGGGCTAGCGGGGACCCGGACCCAGTACTTC.

V usage is TRBV2 and J usage is TRBJ2-1, with 9 positions matching TRBD2. With 1 base clipped from V and 4 bases from J, the junction kept 2 bases outside the gene matches. The V gene's germline CDR1 is SNHLY and CDR2 FYNNEI. The CDR3 has 15 amino acids. The CDR3: CASSEGLAGYNEQFF. For the CDR3, the DNA is TGTGCCAGCAGTGAAGGGCTAGCGGGGTACAATGAGCAGTTCTTC.

This clone was counted between two and nine times. J is TRBJ2-1 and V is TRBV6-6; no definite D call. Between the trimmed V and J ends, which lost 7 bases and 2 bases, there was a span of 12 bases. Germline V gene data show CDR1 as MNHNY and CDR2 as SVGAGI (reference sequence). This CDR3 has 14 amino acids. CDR3 loop: CASTGRFPYNEQFF. In DNA, the CDR3 is TGTGCCAGCACAGGTCGTTTCCCCTACAATGAGCAGTTCTTC.

J is TRBJ2-2 and V is TRBV5-4; 7 nucleotides align to TRBD1. V lost 4 bases to trimming and J lost 3 bases; unmatched junction nucleotides: 6. CDR1 SGHNT and CDR2 YYREEE come from the germline V gene (reference sequence). CDR3 length: 15 residues. The DNA for the CDR3 is TGTGCCAGCAGCCTTCGACAGGGCGACACCGGGGAGCTGTTTTTT. Protein product: CASSLRQGDTGELFF. The variable domain in full, completed from reference TRBV5-4 and TRBJ2-2, reads ETGVTQSPTHLIKTRGQQVTLRCSSQSGHNTVSWYQQALGQGPQFIFQYYREEENGRGNFPPRFSGLQFPNYSSELNVNALELDDSALYLCASSLRQGDTGELFFGEGSRLTVL.

This clone showed up just a few times. This chain connects TRBV27 to TRBJ2-1, with 8 bases matching TRBD2. This CDR3 is 15 amino acids long. V was pared by 4 bases and J by 6 bases, with 8 bases of the junction left unmatched. CDR1 and CDR2 (germline): MNHEY, SMNVEV (reference sequence). The CDR3 loop is CASSSPGTRSNEQFF. DNA for the CDR3: TGTGCCAGCAGTTCCCCCGGGACTAGAAGCAATGAGCAGTTCTTC.

The chain carries TRBV5-1 and TRBJ2-2; 11 bases match TRBD2. The CDR3 sequence is 15 residues long. Germline assignment: CDR1 SGHRS and CDR2 YFSETQ. After removal of 5 bases from V and 1 base from J, the junction contained 1 base not matched to a gene. The chain's CDR3 is CASRGTSGNTGELFF. In DNA form, the CDR3 reads TGCGCCAGCAGAGGGACTAGCGGGAACACCGGGGAGCTGTTTTTT.